Given below is one TCR beta chain in context. The data are from a study of CD8+ T cells in alopecia areata. Study background: Patients given treatment had severity scored by the percentage of scalp area affected.

In each case, RNA was isolated and then reverse transcribed into cDNA as the sequencing template. Clones were sequenced by immunoSEQ multiplex PCR, and TCRdb holds only the in-frame ones, with some missing. The sample contains about 120,000 clones, 45% to 65% of which appear only once. As to treatment: oral pan-JAK inhibitor, 5-10 mg twice daily. The germline CDR1 and CDR2 sequences are SEHNR and FQNEAQ (reference sequence). The V and J ends lost 1 base and 0 bases respectively, with 7 bases between them. This CDR3 contains 14 residues. The sequence came from a human donor with alopecia areata. The chain has TRBV7-9 and TRBJ2-7; no clear D. The sequences come from CD4+ T cells sorted from blood, collected at week 24, from a patient treated with tofacitinib. The CDR3 is CASSLGRFSYEQYF. The CDR3 DNA is TGTGCCAGCAGCTTAGGCCGTTTCTCCTACGAGCAGTACTTC.